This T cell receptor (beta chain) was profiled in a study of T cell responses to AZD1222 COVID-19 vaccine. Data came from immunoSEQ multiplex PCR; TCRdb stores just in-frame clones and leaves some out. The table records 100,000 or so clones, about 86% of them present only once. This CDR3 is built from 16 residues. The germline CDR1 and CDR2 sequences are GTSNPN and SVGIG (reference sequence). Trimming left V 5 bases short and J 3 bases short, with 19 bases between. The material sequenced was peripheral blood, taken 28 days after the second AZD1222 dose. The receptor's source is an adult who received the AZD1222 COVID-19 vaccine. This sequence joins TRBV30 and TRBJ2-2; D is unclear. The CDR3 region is CAWALGATSHTGELFF. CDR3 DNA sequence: TGTGCCTGGGCGTTGGGTGCCACATCTCACACCGGGGAGCTGTTTTTT.